The rows below give T cell receptor beta chains drawn from one sample of a study of T and B cells in COVID-19 patients. TCRdb used MiXCR to reprocess the multiplex PCR reads, holding one entry per CDR3 protein. The top ten hold roughly an eighth of the sample, which has roughly 11,000 distinct CDR3 sequences, roughly 31% seen once. Specimen: blood. The receptors derive from a human donor with active COVID-19. Both conserved end residues are part of each CDR3. A D gene is named only where the DNA matches it firmly. Clone size is shown for a subset of rows, as once, few, many or a class of expanded clone.

d_call clone_size j_call v_call cdr3_aa cdr3_nt
NA NA TRBJ1-2 TRBV7-9 CASSLAATNYGYTF TGTGCCAGCAGCTTAGCAGCCACTAACTATGGCTACACCTTC
NA NA TRBJ2-6 TRBV19 CASMTQSSKANVLTF TGTGCCAGTATGACACAGAGCTCTAAGGCCAACGTCCTGACTTTC
NA NA TRBJ1-1 TRBV12-3/TRBV12-4 CASRLHRTTMNTEAFF TGTGCCAGCAGATTACACAGGACTACGATGAACACTGAAGCTTTCTTT
NA NA TRBJ2-5 TRBV6-2/TRBV6-3 CASAPGRVETQYF TGTGCCAGCGCCCCCGGCAGGGTTGAGACCCAGTACTTC
TRBD1 NA TRBJ1-1 TRBV5-4 CASSLRDSVNTEAFF TGTGCCAGCAGCCTTAGGGACAGCGTGAACACTGAAGCTTTCTTT
TRBD1 NA TRBJ1-6 TRBV7-2 CASGTGAIPYNSTLHF TGTGCCAGCGGGACAGGAGCCATACCGTATAATTCAACCCTCCACTTT
NA few TRBJ2-5 TRBV7-9 CASSPLGWQETQYF TGTGCCAGCAGCCCCCTCGGGTGGCAAGAGACCCAGTACTTC
NA medium-sized TRBJ2-5 TRBV11-1 CASSLLASKETQYF TGTGCCAGCAGCTTACTGGCCTCCAAAGAGACCCAGTACTTC
NA NA TRBJ2-7 TRBV6-2/TRBV6-3 CASSSGLHNYEQYF TGTGCCAGCAGTTCAGGGTTACACAACTACGAGCAGTACTTC
TRBD1 few TRBJ1-4 TRBV5-4 CASSLWEDRRSEKLFF TGTGCCAGCAGCCTCTGGGAGGACAGGCGGAGTGAAAAACTGTTTTTT
NA NA TRBJ1-3 TRBV20-1 CSARDAARDKQSSGNTIYF TGCAGTGCTAGAGACGCGGCCCGGGACAAACAGAGCTCTGGAAACACCATATATTTT
TRBD2 NA TRBJ2-1 TRBV12-3/TRBV12-4 CASRATGGAASEQFF TGTGCCAGCAGGGCCACCGGGGGGGCGGCGAGTGAGCAGTTCTTC
NA NA TRBJ1-1 TRBV6-2/TRBV6-3 CASSYRSNTEAFF TGTGCCAGCAGTTACAGGTCGAACACTGAAGCTTTCTTT
TRBD2 medium-sized TRBJ2-1 TRBV19 CASSGQGLAKQFF TGTGCCAGTAGTGGCCAAGGACTAGCGAAGCAGTTCTTC
NA few TRBJ2-7 TRBV7-2 CASSNRDGTYEQYF TGTGCCAGCAGCAACCGGGACGGAACCTACGAGCAGTACTTC
NA few TRBJ2-3 TRBV7-3 CASSSARPPGDSEDTQYF TGTGCCAGCAGCTCCGCTCGACCCCCGGGAGACTCGGAGGATACGCAGTATTTT
NA medium-sized TRBJ2-7 TRBV6-5 CASSSQVPSSEQYF TGTGCCAGCAGTTCACAGGTTCCGAGTTCCGAGCAGTACTTC
TRBD1 NA TRBJ1-1 TRBV5-4 CASSPSDREEAFF TGTGCCAGCAGCCCCTCGGACAGGGAAGAAGCTTTCTTT
NA medium-sized TRBJ1-5 TRBV18 CASSPGRGQQPQHF TGTGCCAGCTCACCCGGTAGGGGCCAACAGCCCCAGCATTTT
TRBD2 NA TRBJ2-3 TRBV18 CASSPPGLASPDTQYF TGTGCCAGCTCACCACCGGGACTAGCGTCCCCAGATACGCAGTATTTT
NA few TRBJ2-1 TRBV15 CATSRTAGGYNEQFF TGTGCCACCAGCAGAACTGCCGGGGGATACAATGAGCAGTTCTTC
NA medium-sized TRBJ2-2 TRBV27 CASSLLRNTGELFF TGTGCCAGCAGTTTATTGCGTAACACCGGGGAGCTGTTTTTT
NA few TRBJ1-2 TRBV5-6 CASSGEGFYGYTF TGTGCCAGCAGCGGGGAGGGGTTCTATGGCTACACCTTC
TRBD1 NA TRBJ1-2 TRBV27 CASSSLGTGQFGYTF TGTGCCAGCAGTTCTCTGGGGACAGGGCAATTTGGCTACACCTTC
NA few TRBJ1-4 TRBV6-1 CASRGYRVELFF TGTGCCAGCAGGGGTTACAGGGTCGAACTGTTTTTT
NA NA TRBJ1-6 TRBV7-2 CASSFLSTGRVNSPLHF TGTGCCAGCAGCTTCCTTTCGACGGGCAGGGTAAATTCACCCCTCCACTTT
NA medium-sized TRBJ2-7 TRBV6-1 CASSEGYEQYF TGTGCCAGCAGTGAAGGGTACGAGCAGTACTTC
NA few TRBJ1-1 TRBV7-6 CASSLLWQTSEAFF TGTGCCAGCAGCTTACTGTGGCAGACTAGTGAAGCTTTCTTT
NA NA TRBJ2-5 TRBV7-6 CASSLASRRSRETQYF TGTGCCAGCAGCTTAGCGTCGAGACGTTCAAGAGAGACCCAGTACTTC
TRBD1 NA TRBJ2-7 TRBV11-2 CASSTTSGQGASEQYF TGTGCCAGCAGCACCACTTCGGGACAGGGGGCGAGTGAGCAGTACTTC
NA NA TRBJ1-3 TRBV18 CASSPLDGVSGNTIYF TGTGCCAGCTCACCTCTTGACGGAGTCTCTGGAAACACCATATATTTT